This TCR beta chain was found in a study of T cells in tumors after PD-1 blockade. Method: immunoSEQ multiplex PCR; TCRdb's copy keeps in-frame clones and lacks some. The table records approximately 4,900 clones, around 64% of them present only once. On this clone itself: Antigen: not known.

Genomic DNA template from tumor biopsies or peripheral blood, roughly 550 ng to 6,004 ng input. The CDR3 sequence is 12 residues long. From germline, CDR1 is SGDLS and CDR2 YYNGEE. The V gene lost 0 bases and the J gene lost 7 bases, with 7 bases spanning the gap. Study-wide findings and caveats: Clonal replacement appeared only between pre- and post-treatment samples. Blood contained approximately 41% of the tumor's TCR clonotypes.

This material consisted of tumor tissue, taken before anti-PD-1 treatment. The V and J genes are TRBV9 and TRBJ1-1, with D possibly matching TRBD1 (5 bases). The sequence came from a human donor with cutaneous squamous cell carcinoma. CDR3 sequence (DNA): TGTGCCAGCAGCGTAGGGACAAGTGAAGCTTTCTTT. Encoded protein: CASSVGTSEAFF. The complete variable domain, with remaining parts taken from reference TRBV9 and TRBJ1-1, reads DSGVTQTPKHLITATGQRVTLRCSPRSGDLSVYWYQQSLDQGLQFLIQYYNGEERAKGNILERFSAQQFPDLHSELNLSSLELGDSALYFCASSVGTSEAFFGQGTRLTVV.